Included here is one T cell receptor (beta chain) sequence, with context. This sample is drawn from a study of blood T cells in healthy people across ages. Trimming left V 10 bases short and J 3 bases short, with 10 bases between. The germline V gene encodes CDR1 ENHRY and CDR2 SYGVKD. The CDR3 extends over 11 amino acids. Together with a sample-barcoded 5' primer, a J-beta primer mix was included in a second PCR lasting about 7 to 11 cycles. TCRdb used MiXCR to reprocess the 5' RACE reads, holding one entry per CDR3 protein. This table has roughly 1,300,000 distinct CDR3 sequences, 55% to 75% appearing once.

The V call is TRBV10-3, the J call TRBJ2-7, with D perhaps given as TRBD1 or TRBD2 (5 bases each). This receptor was obtained from a man aged 18 to 29 in good health. The sequenced sample consisted of blood. The CDR3, as DNA: TGTGCCACGCTGGGGGACTACGAGCAGTACTTC. It specifies CATLGDYEQYF.